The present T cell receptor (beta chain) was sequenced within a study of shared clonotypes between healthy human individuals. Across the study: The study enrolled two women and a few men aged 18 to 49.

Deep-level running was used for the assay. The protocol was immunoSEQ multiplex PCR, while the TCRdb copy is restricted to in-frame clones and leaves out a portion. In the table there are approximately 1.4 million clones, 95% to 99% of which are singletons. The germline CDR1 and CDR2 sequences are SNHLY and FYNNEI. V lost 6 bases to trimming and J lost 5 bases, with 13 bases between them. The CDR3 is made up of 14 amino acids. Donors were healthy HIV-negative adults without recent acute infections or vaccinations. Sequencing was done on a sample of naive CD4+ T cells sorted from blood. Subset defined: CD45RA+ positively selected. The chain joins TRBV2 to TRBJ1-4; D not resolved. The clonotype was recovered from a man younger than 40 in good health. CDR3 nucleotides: TGTGCCAGCAGCCAGTTTTACCCAAATGAAAAACTGTTTTTT. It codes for CASSQFYPNEKLFF.